This T cell receptor beta chain was identified during a study of T cell responses to AZD1222 COVID-19 vaccine. General study findings and limits: Vaccination with two AZD1222 doses was followed by a rise in Spike-specific TCR breadth and depth.

Measured with immunoSEQ multiplex PCR; TCRdb has only the in-frame clones, and not every one. The profile shows about 140,000 clones, 70% to 90% of them singletons. Concerning this clone itself: Its matching antigen is unknown.

Germline V gives CDR1 MGHRA, CDR2 YSYEKL. The germline V and J ends were trimmed by 4 bases and 7 bases, with 11 bases remaining between them. This CDR3 region has 13 residues. The specimen was peripheral blood, collected on day 0 of AZD1222 vaccination. The chain joins TRBV4-1 to TRBJ2-1; D not resolved. The receptor's source is an adult in good health. CDR3 in DNA: TGCGCCAGCAGCCTGCTGCAAAGGAATGAGCAGTTCTTC. Protein sequence: CASSLLQRNEQFF.